This T cell receptor beta chain was retrieved from a study of blood T cells in healthy people across ages. Overall study results and limits: Age showed a roughly linear inverse relationship with TCR beta diversity per million T cells.

The V end was cut by 3 bases, the J end by 17 bases, with 14 bases between. CDR3 length: 12 amino acids. Combining a sample-barcoded 5' primer with a J-beta primer mix, a second PCR ran for roughly 7 to 12 cycles. TCRdb processed the 5' RACE reads anew with MiXCR; each CDR3 protein has one entry. Among over 600,000 distinct CDR3 sequences listed, 35% to 60% were seen once. This clonotype was detected a few times. Its antigen is not known. This TCR derives from an elderly man in good health. The chain has TRBV12-3 or TRBV12-4 and TRBJ1-6; no reliable D call. Sequenced material: blood. CDR3 protein: CASSLAGLPVHF. The CDR3 DNA sequence: TGTGCCAGCAGTTTGGCAGGATTACCGGTCCACTTT.